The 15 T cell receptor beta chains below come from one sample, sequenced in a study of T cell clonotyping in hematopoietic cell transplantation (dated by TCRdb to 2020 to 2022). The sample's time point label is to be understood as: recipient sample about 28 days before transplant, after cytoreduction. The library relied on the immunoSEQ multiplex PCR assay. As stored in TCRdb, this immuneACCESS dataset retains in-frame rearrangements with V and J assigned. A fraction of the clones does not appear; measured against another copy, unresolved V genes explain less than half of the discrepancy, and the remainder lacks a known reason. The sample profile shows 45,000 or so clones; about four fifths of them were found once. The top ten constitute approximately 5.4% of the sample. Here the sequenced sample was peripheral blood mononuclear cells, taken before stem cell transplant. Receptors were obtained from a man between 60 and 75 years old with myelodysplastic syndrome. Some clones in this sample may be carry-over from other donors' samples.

The CDR3 DNA reads TGCAGTGCTAGAGCTCCGGACGATGCTTTCTTT. This sequence encodes CSARAPDDAFF. J is TRBJ1-1 and V is TRBV20-1; no clear D. Germline lookup yields CDR1 DFQATT and CDR2 SNEGSKA (reference sequence). V was trimmed by 1 base and J by 11 bases, leaving 11 bases between them. The CDR3 loop spans 11 amino acids.

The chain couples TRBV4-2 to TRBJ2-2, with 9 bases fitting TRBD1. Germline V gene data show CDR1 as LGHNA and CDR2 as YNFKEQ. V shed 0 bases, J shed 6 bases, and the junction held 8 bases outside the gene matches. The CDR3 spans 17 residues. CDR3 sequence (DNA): TGTGCCAGCAGCCAAGATCAAGGACAGGGGCGCGCCGGGGAGCTGTTTTTT. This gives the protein CASSQDQGQGRAGELFF.

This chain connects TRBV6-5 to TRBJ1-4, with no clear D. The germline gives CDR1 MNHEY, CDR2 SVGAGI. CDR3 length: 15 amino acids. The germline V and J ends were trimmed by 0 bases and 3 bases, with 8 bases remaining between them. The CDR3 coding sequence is TGTGCCAGCAGTTACTCCGGGGAGGCTAATGAAAAACTGTTTTTT. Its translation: CASSYSGEANEKLFF.

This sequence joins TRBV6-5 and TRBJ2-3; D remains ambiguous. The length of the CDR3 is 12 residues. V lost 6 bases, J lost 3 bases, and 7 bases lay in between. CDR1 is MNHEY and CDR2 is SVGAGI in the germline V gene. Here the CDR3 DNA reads TGTGCCAGCAGGTCGACTACAGATACGCAGTATTTT. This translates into CASRSTTDTQYF.

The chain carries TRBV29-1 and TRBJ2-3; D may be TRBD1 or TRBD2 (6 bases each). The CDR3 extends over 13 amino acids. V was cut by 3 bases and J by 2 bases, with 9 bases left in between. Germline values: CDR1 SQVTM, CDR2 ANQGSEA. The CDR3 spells CSVDRGLTDTQYF. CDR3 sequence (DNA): TGCAGCGTTGATCGGGGGCTCACAGATACGCAGTATTTT.

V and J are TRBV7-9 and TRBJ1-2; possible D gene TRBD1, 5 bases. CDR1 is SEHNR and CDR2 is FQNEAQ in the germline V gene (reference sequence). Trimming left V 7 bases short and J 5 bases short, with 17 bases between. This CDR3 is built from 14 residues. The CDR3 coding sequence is TGTGCCAGCACCAAGATCGGGACGGAATATGGCTACACCTTC. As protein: CASTKIGTEYGYTF. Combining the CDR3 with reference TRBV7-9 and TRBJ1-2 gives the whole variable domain DTGVSQNPRHKITKRGQNVTFRCDPISEHNRLYWYRQTLGQGPEFLTYFQNEAQLEKSRLLSDRFSAERPKGSFSTLEIQRTEQGDSAMYLCASTKIGTEYGYTFGSGTRLTVV.

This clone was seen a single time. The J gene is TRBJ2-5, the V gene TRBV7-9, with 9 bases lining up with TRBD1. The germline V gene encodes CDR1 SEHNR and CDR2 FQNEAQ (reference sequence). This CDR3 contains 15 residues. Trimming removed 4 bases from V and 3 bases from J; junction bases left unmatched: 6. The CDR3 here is CASSSLRTGEETQYF. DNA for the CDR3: TGTGCCAGCAGCTCCCTAAGGACAGGGGAAGAGACCCAGTACTTC. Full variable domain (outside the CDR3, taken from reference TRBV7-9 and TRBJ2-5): DTGVSQNPRHKITKRGQNVTFRCDPISEHNRLYWYRQTLGQGPEFLTYFQNEAQLEKSRLLSDRFSAERPKGSFSTLEIQRTEQGDSAMYLCASSSLRTGEETQYFGPGTRLLVL.

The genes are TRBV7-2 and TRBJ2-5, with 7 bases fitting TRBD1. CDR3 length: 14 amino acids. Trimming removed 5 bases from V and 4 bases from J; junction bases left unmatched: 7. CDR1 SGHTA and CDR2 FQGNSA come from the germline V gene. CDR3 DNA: TGTGCCAGCAGCACCCGAAGACAGGGAGAGACCCAGTACTTC. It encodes CASSTRRQGETQYF.

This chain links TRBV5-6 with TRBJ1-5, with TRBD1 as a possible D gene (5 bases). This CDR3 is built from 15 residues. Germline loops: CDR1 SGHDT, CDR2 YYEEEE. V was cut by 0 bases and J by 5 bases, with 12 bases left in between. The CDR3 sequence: CASSLGQGMHQPQHF. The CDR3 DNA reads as TGTGCCAGCAGCTTGGGCCAGGGAATGCATCAGCCCCAGCATTTT.

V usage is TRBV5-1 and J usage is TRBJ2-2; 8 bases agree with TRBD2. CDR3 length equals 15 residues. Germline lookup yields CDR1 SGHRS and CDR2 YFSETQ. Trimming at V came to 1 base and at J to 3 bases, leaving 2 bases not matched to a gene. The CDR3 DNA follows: TGCGCCAGCAGCTTGCTACTAGCGGACACCGGGGAGCTGTTTTTT. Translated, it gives CASSLLLADTGELFF.

The CDR3: CASSQGTVKETQYF. CDR3 nucleotides: TGTGCCAGCAGTCAAGGGACAGTGAAAGAGACCCAGTACTTC. The V and J genes are TRBV6-5 and TRBJ2-5, with 7 bases fitting TRBD1. Germline lookup yields CDR1 MNHEY and CDR2 SVGAGI. The CDR3 loop spans 14 amino acids. Trimming cost V 5 bases and J 3 bases; bases outside gene matches: 6.

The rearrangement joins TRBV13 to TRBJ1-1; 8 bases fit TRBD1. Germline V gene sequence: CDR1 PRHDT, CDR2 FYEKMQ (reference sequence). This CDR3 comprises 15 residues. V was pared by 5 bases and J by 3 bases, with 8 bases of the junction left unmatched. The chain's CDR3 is CASSVKDRVYTEAFF. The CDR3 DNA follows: TGTGCCAGCAGCGTTAAGGACAGGGTGTACACTGAAGCTTTCTTT.

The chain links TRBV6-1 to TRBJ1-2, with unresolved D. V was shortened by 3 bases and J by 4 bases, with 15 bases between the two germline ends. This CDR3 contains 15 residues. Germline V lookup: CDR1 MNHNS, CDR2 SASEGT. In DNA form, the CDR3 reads TGTGCCAGCAGTGATTCCTGGACTTCCCCCTATGGCTACACCTTC. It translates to CASSDSWTSPYGYTF.

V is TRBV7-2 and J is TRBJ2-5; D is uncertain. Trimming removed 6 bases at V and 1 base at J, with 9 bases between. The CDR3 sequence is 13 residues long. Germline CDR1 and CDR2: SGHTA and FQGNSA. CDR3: CASRGWPQETQYF. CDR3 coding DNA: TGTGCCAGCAGGGGGTGGCCCCAAGAGACCCAGTACTTC.

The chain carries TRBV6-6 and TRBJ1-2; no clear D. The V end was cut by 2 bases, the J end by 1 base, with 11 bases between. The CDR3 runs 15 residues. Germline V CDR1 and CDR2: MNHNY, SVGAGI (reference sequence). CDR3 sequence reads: CASSYGPARNYGYTF. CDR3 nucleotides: TGTGCCAGCAGTTACGGGCCGGCACGTAACTATGGCTACACCTTC.